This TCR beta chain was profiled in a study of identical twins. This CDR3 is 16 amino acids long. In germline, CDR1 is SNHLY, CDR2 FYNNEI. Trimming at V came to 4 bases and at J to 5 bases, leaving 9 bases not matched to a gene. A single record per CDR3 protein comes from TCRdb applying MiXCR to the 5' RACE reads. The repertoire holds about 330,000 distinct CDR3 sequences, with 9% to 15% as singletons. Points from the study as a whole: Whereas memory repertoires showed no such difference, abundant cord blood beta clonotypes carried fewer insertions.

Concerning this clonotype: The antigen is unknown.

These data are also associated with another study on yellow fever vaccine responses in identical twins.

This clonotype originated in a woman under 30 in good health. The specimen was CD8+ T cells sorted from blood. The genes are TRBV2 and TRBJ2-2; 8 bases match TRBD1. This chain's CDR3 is CASSGETGVHTGELFF. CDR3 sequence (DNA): TGTGCCAGCAGTGGAGAGACAGGGGTTCATACCGGGGAGCTGTTTTTT.